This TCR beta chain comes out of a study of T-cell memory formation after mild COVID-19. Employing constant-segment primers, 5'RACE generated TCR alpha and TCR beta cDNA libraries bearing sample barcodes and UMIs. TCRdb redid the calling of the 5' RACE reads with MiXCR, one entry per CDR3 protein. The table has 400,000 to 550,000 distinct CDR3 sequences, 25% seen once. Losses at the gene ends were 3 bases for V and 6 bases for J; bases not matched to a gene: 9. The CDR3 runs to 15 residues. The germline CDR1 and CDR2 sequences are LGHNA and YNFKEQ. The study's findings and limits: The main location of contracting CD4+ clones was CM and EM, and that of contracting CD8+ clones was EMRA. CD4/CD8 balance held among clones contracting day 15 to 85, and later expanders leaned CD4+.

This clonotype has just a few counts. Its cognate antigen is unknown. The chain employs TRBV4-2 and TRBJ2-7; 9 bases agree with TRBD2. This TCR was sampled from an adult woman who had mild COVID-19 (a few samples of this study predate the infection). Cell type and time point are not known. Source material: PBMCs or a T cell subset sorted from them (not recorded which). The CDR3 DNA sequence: TGTGCCAGCAGCCAGTATAGCGGGGGCAATCGCGAGCAGTACTTC. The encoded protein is CASSQYSGGNREQYF.